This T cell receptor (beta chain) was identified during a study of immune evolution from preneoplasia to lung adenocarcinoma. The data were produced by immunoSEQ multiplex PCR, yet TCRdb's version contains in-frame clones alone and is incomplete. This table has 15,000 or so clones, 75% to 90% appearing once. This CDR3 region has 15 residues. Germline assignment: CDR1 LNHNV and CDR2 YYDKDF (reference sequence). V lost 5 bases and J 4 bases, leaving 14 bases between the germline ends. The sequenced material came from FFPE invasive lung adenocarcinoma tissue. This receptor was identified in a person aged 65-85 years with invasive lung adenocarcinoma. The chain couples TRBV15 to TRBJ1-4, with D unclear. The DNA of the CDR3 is TGTGCCACCAGCCGGTCTTATACCGATAATGAAAAACTGTTTTTT. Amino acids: CATSRSYTDNEKLFF. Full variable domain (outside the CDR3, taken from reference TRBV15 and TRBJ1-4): DAMVIQNPRYQVTQFGKPVTLSCSQTLNHNVMYWYQQKSSQAPKLLFHYYDKDFNNEADTPDNFQSRRPNTSFCFLDIRSPGLGDTAMYLCATSRSYTDNEKLFFGSGTQLSVL.